This paragraph covers one T cell receptor (beta chain) sequence. As yet, its antigen is unknown. Data came from immunoSEQ multiplex PCR; TCRdb stores just in-frame clones and leaves some out. This table holds under 65,000 clones, over 80% found once. Germline CDR1 and CDR2: LGHDT and YNNKEL (reference sequence). Trimming removed 4 bases at V and 3 bases at J, with 13 bases between. The CDR3 sequence is 15 residues long. The data are from a study of vaccination effects on CD4 cells after COVID-19. Sequencing was preceded by expansion of antigen-specific CD4+ T cells with viral peptide pools in the ViraFEST assay. Culture proceeded for about ten days, and CD4+ T cells were then isolated.

The rearrangement joins TRBV3-1 (or the pseudogene TRBV3-2) to TRBJ2-1; tentative D call: TRBD1 (7 bases). The sequencing here drew on CD4+ T cells from PBMCs cultured with HCoV-229E spike peptides, taken before COVID-19 vaccination. This TCR was recovered from a human donor who received a COVID-19 vaccine. The CDR3 nucleotides are TGTGCCAGCAGCCGCGCAGGGGGAGGCTACAATGAGCAGTTCTTC. Translated, it gives CASSRAGGGYNEQFF.